This record concerns one T cell receptor (beta chain) sequence. Its target is not known. These data are taken from a study of cytomegalovirus exposure and HLA in healthy donors. Study-wide findings and caveats: Specificity for CMV antigens was confirmed in vitro for a few of the CMV-associated chains. Common viral pathogens seemed to be connected with several of the most significant clusters, according to a later analysis. The likely origin of a cluster of highly shared sequence variants was a sequencing artifact.

The PCR used 60 Vbeta and 13 Jbeta primers. Method: immunoSEQ multiplex PCR; TCRdb's copy keeps in-frame clones and lacks some. The sample records under 200,000 clones, about 88% being singletons. This CDR3 spans 13 amino acids. Losses at the gene ends were 4 bases for V and 3 bases for J; bases not matched to a gene: 3. The germline gives CDR1 SQVTM, CDR2 ANQGSEA. The chain recombines TRBV29-1 with TRBJ2-1, with TRBD1 matching 7 bases. This receptor was taken from a young woman in good health and CMV-seronegative. Specimen: PBMCs. The CDR3 spells CSVGAGGYNEQFF. For the CDR3, the DNA is TGCAGCGTTGGAGCAGGGGGCTACAATGAGCAGTTCTTC.